Given below is one T cell receptor (beta chain) in context. The data were taken from a study of blood T cell repertoires in COVID-19. Clones were read by immunoSEQ multiplex PCR, and TCRdb kept only the in-frame ones, dropping some. The sample consists of about 230,000 clones, approximately 87% of them appearing once. The CDR3 covers 13 residues. V gave up 6 bases and J gave up 5 bases, with 13 bases separating them. Germline V gene data show CDR1 as SNHLY and CDR2 as FYNNEI. This chain uses TRBV2 with TRBJ1-2; tentative D call: TRBD1 (6 bases). This receptor was identified in a woman aged 70 to 79 with active or convalescent COVID-19. The sequenced material came from peripheral blood. As DNA, the CDR3 is TGTGCCAGCAGCGGTAACAGGGAGTATGGCTACACCTTC. It yields the protein CASSGNREYGYTF.